Detailed here is one T cell receptor (beta chain). The sample originates from a study of blood T cell repertoires in COVID-19. The wider study: T cells, B-cell-depleted T cells, or PBMCs supplied cDNA or gDNA.

As processed by the authors: Using reference gene primer amplification, nucleated cell counts were estimated. Assay used: immunoSEQ multiplex PCR; TCRdb lists only in-frame clones, some missing. V, J and clone size are taken as reported in that table, and D and trimming were inferred from the DNA itself. The data contain nearly 350,000 clones, around 83% of them singletons. CDR3 size: 15 residues. Between the trimmed V and J ends, which lost 1 base and 8 bases, there was a span of 12 bases. The germline V gene has CDR1 SGHAT and CDR2 FQNNGV. The receptor's source is a man between 25 and 39 years old with active or convalescent COVID-19. This rearrangement joins TRBV11-2 to TRBJ1-6; D gene uncertain. The material sequenced was peripheral blood. The CDR3 DNA sequence: TGTGCCAGCAGCTTAGTATCCGTCCCCGATTCACCCCTCCACTTT. Its protein product is CASSLVSVPDSPLHF.